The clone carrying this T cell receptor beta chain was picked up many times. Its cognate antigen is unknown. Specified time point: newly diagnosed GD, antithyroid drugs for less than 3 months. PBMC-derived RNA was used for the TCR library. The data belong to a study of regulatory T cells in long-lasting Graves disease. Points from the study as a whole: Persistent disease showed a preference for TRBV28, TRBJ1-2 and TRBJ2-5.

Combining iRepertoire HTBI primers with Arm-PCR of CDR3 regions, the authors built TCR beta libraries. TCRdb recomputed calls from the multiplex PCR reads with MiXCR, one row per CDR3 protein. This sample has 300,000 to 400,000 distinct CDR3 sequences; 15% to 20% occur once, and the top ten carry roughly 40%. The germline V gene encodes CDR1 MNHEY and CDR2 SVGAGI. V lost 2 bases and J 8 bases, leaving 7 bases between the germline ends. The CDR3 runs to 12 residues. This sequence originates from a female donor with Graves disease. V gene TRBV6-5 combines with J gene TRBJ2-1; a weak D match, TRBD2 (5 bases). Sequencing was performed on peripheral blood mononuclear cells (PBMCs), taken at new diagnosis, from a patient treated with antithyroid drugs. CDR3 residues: CASSYNGDEQFF. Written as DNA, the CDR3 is TGTGCCAGCAGTTACAACGGGGATGAGCAGTTCTTC.